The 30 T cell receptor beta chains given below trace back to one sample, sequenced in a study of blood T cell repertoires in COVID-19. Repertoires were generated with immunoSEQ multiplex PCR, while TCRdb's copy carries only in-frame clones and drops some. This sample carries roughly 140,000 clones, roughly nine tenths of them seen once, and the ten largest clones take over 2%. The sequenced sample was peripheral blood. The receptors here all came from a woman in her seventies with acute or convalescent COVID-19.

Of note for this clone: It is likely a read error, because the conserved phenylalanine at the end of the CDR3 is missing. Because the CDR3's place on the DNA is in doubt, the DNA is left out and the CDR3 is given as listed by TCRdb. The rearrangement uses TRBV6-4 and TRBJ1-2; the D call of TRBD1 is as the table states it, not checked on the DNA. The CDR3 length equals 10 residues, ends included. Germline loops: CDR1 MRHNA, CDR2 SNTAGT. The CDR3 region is CASSDATGGE.

DNA of the CDR3: TGTGCCAGCAGCTCGAAGCCTTGGGCTGAGCAGTTCTTC. It is translated as CASSSKPWAEQFF. This chain joins TRBV5-4 and TRBJ2-1; D unclear. This CDR3 has 13 residues. Trimming cost V 3 bases and J 9 bases, with 13 bases left between them. Germline values: CDR1 SGHNT, CDR2 YYREEE (reference sequence).

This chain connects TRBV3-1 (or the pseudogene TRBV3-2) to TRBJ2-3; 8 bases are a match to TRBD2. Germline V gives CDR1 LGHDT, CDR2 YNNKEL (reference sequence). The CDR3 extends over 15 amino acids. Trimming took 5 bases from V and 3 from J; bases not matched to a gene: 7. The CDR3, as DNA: TGTGCCAGCAGCACCCGGGGGGGCCGAACAGATACGCAGTATTTT. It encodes CASSTRGGRTDTQYF.

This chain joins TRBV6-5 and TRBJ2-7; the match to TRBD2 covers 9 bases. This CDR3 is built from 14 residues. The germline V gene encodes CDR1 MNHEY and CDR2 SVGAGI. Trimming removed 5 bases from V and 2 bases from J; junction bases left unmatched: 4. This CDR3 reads CASSQTSGAYEQYF. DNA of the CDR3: TGTGCCAGCAGTCAGACTAGCGGCGCCTACGAGCAGTACTTC.

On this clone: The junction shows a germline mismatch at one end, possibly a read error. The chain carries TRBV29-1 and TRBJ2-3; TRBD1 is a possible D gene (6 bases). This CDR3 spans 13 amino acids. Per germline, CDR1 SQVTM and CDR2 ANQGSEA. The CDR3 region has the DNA TGCAGCGCCGGGACAAGCAGCACATATACGCAGTATTTT. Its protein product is CSAGTSSTYTQYF.

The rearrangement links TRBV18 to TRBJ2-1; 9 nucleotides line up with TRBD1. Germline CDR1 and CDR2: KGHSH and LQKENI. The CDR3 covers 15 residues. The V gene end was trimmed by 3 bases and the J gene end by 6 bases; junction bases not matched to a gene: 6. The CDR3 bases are TGTGCCAGCTCACCCGGACAGGGGAAGGGCAATGAGCAGTTCTTC. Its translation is CASSPGQGKGNEQFF.

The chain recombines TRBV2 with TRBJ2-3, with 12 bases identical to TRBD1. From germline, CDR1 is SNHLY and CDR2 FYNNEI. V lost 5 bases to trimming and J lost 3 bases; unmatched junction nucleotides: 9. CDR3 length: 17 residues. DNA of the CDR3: TGTGCCAGCAGTTATTACCGGGACAGGGGGCGAACAGATACGCAGTATTTT. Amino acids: CASSYYRDRGRTDTQYF.

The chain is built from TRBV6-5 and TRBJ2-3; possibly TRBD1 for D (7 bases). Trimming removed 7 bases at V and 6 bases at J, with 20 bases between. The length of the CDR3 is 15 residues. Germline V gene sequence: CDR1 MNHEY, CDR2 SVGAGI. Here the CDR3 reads CASTMGAGGFDTQYF. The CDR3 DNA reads TGTGCCAGCACCATGGGGGCAGGGGGGTTCGATACGCAGTATTTT.

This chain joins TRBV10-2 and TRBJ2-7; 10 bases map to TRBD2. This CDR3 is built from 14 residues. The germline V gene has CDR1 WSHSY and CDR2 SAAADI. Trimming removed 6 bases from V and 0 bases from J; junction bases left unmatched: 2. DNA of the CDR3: TGCGCCAGCAGACTAGCGGGGAGCTCCTACGAGCAGTACGTC. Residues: CASRLAGSSYEQYV.

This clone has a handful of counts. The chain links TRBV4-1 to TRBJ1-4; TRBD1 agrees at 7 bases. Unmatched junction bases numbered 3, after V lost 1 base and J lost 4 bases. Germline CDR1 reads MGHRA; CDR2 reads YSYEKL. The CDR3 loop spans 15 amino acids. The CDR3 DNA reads TGCGCCAGCAGCCAAGCCGACAGGGATAATGAAAAACTGTTTTTT. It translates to CASSQADRDNEKLFF.

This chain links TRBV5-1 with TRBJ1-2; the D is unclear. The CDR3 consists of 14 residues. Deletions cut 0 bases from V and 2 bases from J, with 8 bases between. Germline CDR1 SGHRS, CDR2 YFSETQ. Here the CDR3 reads CASSLGSENYGYTF. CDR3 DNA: TGCGCCAGCAGCTTGGGGTCCGAGAACTATGGCTACACCTTC.

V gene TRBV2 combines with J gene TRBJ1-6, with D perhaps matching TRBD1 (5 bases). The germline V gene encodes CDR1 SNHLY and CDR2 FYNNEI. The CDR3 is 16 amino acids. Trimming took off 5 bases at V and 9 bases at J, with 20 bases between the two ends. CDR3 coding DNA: TGTGCCAGCAGTCAGGACACCGGCTTAGGTGGTTCACCCCTCCACTTT. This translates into CASSQDTGLGGSPLHF.

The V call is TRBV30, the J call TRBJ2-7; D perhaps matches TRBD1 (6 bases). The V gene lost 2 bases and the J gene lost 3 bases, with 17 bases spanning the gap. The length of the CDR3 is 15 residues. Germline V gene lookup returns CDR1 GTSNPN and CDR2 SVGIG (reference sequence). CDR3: CAWSKKTTGNYEQYF. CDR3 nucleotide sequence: TGTGCCTGGAGTAAAAAGACGACAGGAAACTACGAGCAGTACTTC.

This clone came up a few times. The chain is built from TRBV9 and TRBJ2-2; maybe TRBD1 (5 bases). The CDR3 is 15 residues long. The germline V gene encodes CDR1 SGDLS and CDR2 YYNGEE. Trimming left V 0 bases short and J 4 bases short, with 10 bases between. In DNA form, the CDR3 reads TGTGCCAGCAGCGTAGTGAAAGGGGCCACCGGGGAGCTGTTTTTT. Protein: CASSVVKGATGELFF.

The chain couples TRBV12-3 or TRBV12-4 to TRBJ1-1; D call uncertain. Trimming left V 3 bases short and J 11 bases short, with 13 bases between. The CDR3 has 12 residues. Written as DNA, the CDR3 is TGTGCCAGCAGTTTCGAAGGACTAAGGGCTTTCTTT. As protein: CASSFEGLRAFF.

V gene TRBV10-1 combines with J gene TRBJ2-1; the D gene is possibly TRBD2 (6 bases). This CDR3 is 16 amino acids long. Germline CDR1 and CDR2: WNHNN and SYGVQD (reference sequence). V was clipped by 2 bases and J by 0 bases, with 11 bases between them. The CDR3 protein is CASSERRDHSYNEQFF. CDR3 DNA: TGCGCCAGCAGTGAGAGGCGGGACCACTCCTACAATGAGCAGTTCTTC.

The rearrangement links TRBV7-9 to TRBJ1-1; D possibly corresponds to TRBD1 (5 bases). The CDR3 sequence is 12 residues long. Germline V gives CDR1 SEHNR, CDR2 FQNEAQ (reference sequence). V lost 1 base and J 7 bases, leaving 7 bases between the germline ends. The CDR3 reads CASSLVDSEAFF. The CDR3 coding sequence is TGTGCCAGCAGCTTAGTCGACAGTGAAGCTTTCTTT. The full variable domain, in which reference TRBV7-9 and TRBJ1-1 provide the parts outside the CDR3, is DTGVSQNPRHKITKRGQNVTFRCDPISEHNRLYWYRQTLGQGPEFLTYFQNEAQLEKSRLLSDRFSAERPKGSFSTLEIQRTEQGDSAMYLCASSLVDSEAFFGQGTRLTVV.

CDR3 sequence (DNA): TGTGCCAGCACCAGGACAGGGGGCCTCGGTCAGCCCCAGCATTTT. It yields the protein CASTRTGGLGQPQHF. The chain uses TRBV2 and TRBJ1-5, with 11 bases matching TRBD1. CDR3 size: 15 residues. V lost 7 bases and J lost 6; bases outside the gene matches: 8. CDR1 and CDR2 (germline): SNHLY, FYNNEI.

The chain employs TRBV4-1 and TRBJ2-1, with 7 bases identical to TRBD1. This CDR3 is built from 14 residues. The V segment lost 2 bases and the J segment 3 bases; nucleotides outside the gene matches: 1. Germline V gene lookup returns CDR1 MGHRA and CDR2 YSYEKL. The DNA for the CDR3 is TGCGCCAGCAGCCAAACAGGGGTCTACAATGAGCAGTTCTTC. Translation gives CASSQTGVYNEQFF.

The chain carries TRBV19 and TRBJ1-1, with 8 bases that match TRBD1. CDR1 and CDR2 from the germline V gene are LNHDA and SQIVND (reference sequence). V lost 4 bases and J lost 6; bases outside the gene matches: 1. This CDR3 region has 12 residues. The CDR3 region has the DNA TGTGCCAGTAGTAGGACAGGGTCTGAAGCTTTCTTT. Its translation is CASSRTGSEAFF.

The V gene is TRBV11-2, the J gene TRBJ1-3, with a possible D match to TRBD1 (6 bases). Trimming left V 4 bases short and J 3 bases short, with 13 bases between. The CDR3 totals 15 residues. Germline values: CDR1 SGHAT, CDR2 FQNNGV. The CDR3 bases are TGTGCCAGCAGCTCAGTCCTACAGGGTGGAAACACCATATATTTT. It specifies CASSSVLQGGNTIYF. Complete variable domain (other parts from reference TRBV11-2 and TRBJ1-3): EAGVAQSPRYKIIEKRQSVAFWCNPISGHATLYWYQQILGQGPKLLIQFQNNGVVDDSQLPKDRFSAERLKGVDSTLKIQPAKLEDSAVYLCASSSVLQGGNTIYFGEGSWLTVV.

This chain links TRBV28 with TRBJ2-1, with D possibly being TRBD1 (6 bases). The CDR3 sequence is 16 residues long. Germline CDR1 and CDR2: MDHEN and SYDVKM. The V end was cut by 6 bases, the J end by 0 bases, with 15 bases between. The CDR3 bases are TGTGCCAGCAGAAAAGGACAGTGGAGCTCCTACAATGAGCAGTTCTTC. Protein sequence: CASRKGQWSSYNEQFF. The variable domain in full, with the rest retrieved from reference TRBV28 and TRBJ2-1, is DVKVTQSSRYLVKRTGEKVFLECVQDMDHENMFWYRQDPGLGLRLIYFSYDVKMKEKGDIPEGYSVSREKKERFSLILESASTNQTSMYLCASRKGQWSSYNEQFFGPGTRLTVL.

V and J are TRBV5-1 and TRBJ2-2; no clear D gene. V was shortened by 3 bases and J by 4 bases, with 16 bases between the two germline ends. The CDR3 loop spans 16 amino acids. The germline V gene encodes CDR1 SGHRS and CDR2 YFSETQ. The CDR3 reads CASSSSPRRGTGELFF. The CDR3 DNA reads TGCGCCAGCAGCTCAAGCCCTAGGCGTGGCACCGGGGAGCTGTTTTTT.

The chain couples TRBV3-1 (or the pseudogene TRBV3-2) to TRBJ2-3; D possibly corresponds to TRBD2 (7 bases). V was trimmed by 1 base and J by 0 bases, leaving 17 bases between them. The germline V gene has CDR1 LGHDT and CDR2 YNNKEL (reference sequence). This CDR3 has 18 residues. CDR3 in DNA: TGTGCCAGCAGCCAAGGGGCGGGGGCCTCTACTAGCACAGATACGCAGTATTTT. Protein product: CASSQGAGASTSTDTQYF.

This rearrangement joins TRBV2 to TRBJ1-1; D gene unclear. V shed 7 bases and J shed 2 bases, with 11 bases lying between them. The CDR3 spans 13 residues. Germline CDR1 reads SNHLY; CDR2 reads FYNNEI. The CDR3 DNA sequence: TGTGCCAGCAACTCCAATCTTAACACTGAAGCTTTCTTT. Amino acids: CASNSNLNTEAFF.

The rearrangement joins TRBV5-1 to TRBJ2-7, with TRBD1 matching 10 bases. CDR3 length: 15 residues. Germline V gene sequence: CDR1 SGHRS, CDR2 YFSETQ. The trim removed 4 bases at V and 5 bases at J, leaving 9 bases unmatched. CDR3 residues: CASSPDRGLSNEQYF. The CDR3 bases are TGCGCCAGCAGCCCGGACAGGGGGTTATCGAACGAGCAGTACTTC.

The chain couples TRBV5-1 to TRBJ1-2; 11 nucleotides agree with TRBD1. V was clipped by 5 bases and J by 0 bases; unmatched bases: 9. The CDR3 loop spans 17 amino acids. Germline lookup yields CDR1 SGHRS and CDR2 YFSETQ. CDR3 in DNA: TGCGCCAGCAGACCCGGACAGGGGGCTGGTTCTAACTATGGCTACACCTTC. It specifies CASRPGQGAGSNYGYTF.

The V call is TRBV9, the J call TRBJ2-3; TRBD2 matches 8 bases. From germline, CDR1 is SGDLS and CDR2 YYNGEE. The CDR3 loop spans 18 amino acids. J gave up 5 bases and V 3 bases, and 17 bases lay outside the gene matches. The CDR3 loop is CASSAADFGTRGGDTQYF. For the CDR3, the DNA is TGTGCCAGCAGCGCGGCGGACTTCGGGACTAGGGGCGGAGATACGCAGTATTTT.

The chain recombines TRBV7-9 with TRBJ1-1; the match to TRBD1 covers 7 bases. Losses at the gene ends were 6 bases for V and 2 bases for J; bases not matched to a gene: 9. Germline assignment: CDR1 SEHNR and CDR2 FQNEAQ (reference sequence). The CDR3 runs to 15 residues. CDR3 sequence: CASSHTQGVNTEAFF. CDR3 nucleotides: TGTGCCAGCAGTCACACCCAGGGGGTTAACACTGAAGCTTTCTTT.

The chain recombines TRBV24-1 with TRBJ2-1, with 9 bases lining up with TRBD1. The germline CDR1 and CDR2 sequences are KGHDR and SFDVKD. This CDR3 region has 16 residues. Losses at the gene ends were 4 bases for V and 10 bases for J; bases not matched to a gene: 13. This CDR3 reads CATSDTGTGIHREQFF. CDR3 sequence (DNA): TGTGCCACCAGTGACACCGGGACAGGGATCCACAGGGAGCAGTTCTTC.